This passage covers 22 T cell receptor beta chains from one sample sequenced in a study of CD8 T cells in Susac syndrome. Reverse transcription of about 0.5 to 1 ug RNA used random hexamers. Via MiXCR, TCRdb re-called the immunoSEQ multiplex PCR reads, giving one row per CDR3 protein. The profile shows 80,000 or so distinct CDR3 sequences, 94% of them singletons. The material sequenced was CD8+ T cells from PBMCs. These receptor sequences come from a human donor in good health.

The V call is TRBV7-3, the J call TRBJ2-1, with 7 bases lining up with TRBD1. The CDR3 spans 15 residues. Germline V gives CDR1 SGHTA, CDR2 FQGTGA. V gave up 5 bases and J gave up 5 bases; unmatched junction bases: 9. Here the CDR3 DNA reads TGTGCCAGCAGCCTCAGGACAGGATCAAACAATGAGCAGTTCTTC. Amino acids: CASSLRTGSNNEQFF.

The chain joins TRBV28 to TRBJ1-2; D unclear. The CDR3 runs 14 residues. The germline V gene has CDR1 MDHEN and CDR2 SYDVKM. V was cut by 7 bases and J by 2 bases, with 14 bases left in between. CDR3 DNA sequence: TGTGCCAGCATCCCCACGAGAGTAAACTATGGCTACACCTTC. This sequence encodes CASIPTRVNYGYTF.

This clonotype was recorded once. CDR3 nucleotides: TGTGCCAGCAGCTTCCCTGGGGGCAGCTCCTACAATGAGCAGTTCTTC. This translates into CASSFPGGSSYNEQFF. J is TRBJ2-1 and V is TRBV7-6, with D perhaps TRBD1 (6 bases). CDR1 and CDR2 (germline): SGHVS, FNYEAQ. This CDR3 has 16 residues. V was shortened by 3 bases and J by 0 bases, with 12 bases between the two germline ends.

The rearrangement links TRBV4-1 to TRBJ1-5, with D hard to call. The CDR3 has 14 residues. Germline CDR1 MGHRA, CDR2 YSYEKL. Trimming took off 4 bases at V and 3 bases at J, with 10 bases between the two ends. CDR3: CASSPRQDNQPQHF. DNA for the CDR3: TGCGCCAGCAGCCCTCGACAAGACAATCAGCCCCAGCATTTT.

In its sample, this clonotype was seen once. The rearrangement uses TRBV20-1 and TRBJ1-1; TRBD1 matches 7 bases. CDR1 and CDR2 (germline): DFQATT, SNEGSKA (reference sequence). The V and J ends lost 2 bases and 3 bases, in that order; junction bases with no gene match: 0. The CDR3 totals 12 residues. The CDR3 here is CSARQGDTEAFF. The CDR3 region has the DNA TGCAGTGCTAGACAGGGGGACACTGAAGCTTTCTTT.

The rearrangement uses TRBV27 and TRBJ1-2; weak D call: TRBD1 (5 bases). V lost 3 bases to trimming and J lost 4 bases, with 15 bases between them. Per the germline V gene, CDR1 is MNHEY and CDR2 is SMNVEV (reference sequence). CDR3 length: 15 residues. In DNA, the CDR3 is TGTGCCAGCAGTTTGTCGACCGGGGGTCTCTATGGCTACACCTTC. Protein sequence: CASSLSTGGLYGYTF.

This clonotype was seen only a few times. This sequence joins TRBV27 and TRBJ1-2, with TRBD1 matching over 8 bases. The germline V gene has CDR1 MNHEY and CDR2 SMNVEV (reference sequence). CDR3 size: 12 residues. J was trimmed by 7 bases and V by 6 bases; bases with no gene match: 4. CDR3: CASSQGAGGYTF. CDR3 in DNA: TGTGCCAGCAGCCAGGGGGCGGGTGGCTACACCTTC.

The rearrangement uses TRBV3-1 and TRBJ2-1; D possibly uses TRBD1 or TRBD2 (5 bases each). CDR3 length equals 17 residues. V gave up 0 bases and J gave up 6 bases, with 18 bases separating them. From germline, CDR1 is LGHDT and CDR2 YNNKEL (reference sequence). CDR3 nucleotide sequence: TGTGCCAGCAGCCAAGAGGGAGACGGCTGGGGCCTCAATGAGCAGTTCTTC. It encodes CASSQEGDGWGLNEQFF.

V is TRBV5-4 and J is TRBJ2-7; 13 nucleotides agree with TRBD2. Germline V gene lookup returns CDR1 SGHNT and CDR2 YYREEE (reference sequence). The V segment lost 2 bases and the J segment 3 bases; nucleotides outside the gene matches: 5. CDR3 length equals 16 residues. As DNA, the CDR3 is TGTGCCAGCAGCTTTTGGACTAGCGGGAGTGGCTACGAGCAGTACGTC. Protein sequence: CASSFWTSGSGYEQYV.

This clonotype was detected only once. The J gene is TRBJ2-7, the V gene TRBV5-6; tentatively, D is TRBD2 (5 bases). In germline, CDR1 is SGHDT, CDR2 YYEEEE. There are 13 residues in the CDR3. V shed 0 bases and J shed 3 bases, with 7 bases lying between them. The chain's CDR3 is CASSLETIYEQYF. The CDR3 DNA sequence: TGTGCCAGCAGCTTGGAGACTATCTACGAGCAGTACTTC.

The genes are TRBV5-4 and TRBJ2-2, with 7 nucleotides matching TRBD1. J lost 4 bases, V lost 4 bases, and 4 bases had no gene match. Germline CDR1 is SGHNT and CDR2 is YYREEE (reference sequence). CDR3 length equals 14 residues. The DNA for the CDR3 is TGTGCCAGCAGCCGGGACAGTATCACCGGGGAGCTGTTTTTT. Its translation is CASSRDSITGELFF. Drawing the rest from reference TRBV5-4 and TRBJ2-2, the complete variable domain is ETGVTQSPTHLIKTRGQQVTLRCSSQSGHNTVSWYQQALGQGPQFIFQYYREEENGRGNFPPRFSGLQFPNYSSELNVNALELDDSALYLCASSRDSITGELFFGEGSRLTVL.

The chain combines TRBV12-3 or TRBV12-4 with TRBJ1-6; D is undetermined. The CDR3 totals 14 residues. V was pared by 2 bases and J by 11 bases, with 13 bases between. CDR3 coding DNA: TGTGCCAGCAGTTTACTACCGCGTGGCCCACCCCTCCACTTT. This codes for CASSLLPRGPPLHF.

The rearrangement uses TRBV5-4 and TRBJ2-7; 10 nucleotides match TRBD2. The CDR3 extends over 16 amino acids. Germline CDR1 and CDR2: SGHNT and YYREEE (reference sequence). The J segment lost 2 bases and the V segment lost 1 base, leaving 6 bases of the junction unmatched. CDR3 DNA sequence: TGTGCCAGCAGCTTGTCAGGACTAGCGGCCCCCTACGAGCAGTACGTC. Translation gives CASSLSGLAAPYEQYV.

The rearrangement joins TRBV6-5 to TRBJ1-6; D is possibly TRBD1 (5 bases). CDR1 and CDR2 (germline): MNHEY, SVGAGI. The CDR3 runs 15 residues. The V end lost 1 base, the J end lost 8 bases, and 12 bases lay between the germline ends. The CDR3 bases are TGTGCCAGCAGTTACTTGTGGCAGGGAGATTCACCCCTCCACTTT. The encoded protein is CASSYLWQGDSPLHF.

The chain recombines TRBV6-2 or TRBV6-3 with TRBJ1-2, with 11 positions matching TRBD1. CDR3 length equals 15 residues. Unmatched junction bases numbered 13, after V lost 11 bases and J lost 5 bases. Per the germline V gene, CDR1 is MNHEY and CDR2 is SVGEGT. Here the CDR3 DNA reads TGTGCCGTCTCCCGGACAGGGGGCGATCATTATGGCTACACCTTC. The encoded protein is CAVSRTGGDHYGYTF.

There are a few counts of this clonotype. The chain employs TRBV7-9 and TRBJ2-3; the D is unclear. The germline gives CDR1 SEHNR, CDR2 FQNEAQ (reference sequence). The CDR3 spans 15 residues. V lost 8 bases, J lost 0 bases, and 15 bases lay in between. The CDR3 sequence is CASSPSGSSTDTQYF. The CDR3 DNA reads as TGTGCCAGCTCACCATCCGGGTCCAGCACAGATACGCAGTATTTT.

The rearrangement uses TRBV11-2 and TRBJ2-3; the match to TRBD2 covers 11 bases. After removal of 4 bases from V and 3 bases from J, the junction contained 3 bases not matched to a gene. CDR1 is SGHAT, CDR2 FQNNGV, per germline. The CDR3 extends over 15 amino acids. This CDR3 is CASSSPSGGTDTQYF. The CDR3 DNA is TGTGCCAGCAGCTCCCCTAGCGGGGGGACAGATACGCAGTATTTT. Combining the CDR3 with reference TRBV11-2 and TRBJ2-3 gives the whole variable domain EAGVAQSPRYKIIEKRQSVAFWCNPISGHATLYWYQQILGQGPKLLIQFQNNGVVDDSQLPKDRFSAERLKGVDSTLKIQPAKLEDSAVYLCASSSPSGGTDTQYFGPGTRLTVL.

CDR3 sequence (DNA): TGTGCCAGCAGGGAAGACCAGGGGCCCAATCAGCCCCAGCATTTT. It specifies CASREDQGPNQPQHF. The rearrangement links TRBV28 to TRBJ1-5; perhaps TRBD1 as D (6 bases). The CDR3 is 15 amino acids. Germline assignment: CDR1 MDHEN and CDR2 SYDVKM. Trimming shortened V by 6 bases and J by 3 bases, and 15 bases separated the two germline ends.

Here the CDR3 reads CASSNSRAAGQETQYF. The CDR3 DNA sequence: TGTGCCAGTAGTAACTCCCGCGCCGCGGGTCAAGAGACCCAGTACTTC. V usage is TRBV19 and J usage is TRBJ2-5, with D maybe TRBD2 (5 bases). V lost 4 bases and J lost 2, with 17 bases in between. The CDR3 is made up of 16 amino acids. Germline assignment: CDR1 LNHDA and CDR2 SQIVND (reference sequence).

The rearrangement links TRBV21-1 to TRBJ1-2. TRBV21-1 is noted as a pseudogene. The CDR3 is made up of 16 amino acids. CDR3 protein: CASSKDPKGTNYGYTF. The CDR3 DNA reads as TGTGCCAGCAGCAAAGATCCGAAGGGAACTAACTATGGCTACACCTTC.

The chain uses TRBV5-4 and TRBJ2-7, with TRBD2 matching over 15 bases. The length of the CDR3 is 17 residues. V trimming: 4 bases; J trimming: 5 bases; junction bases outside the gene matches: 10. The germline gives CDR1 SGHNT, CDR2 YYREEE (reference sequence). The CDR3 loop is CASSAPGLAGGLNEQYF. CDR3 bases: TGTGCCAGCAGCGCGCCGGGACTAGCGGGGGGTTTGAACGAGCAGTACTTC.

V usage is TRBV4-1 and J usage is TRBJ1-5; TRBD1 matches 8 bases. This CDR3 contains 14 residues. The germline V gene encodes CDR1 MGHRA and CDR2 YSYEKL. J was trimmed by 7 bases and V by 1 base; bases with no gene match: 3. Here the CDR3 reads CASSQGPGGQPQHF. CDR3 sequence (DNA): TGCGCCAGCAGCCAAGGTCCAGGGGGCCAGCCCCAGCATTTT.